One sample yielded the 31 T cell receptor beta chains listed below, sequenced in a study of blood T cell repertoires in COVID-19. The method was immunoSEQ multiplex PCR; TCRdb's version includes in-frame clones alone and lacks a portion of them. The data hold 100,000 or so clones, with roughly 77% observed a single time. The sample taken for sequencing was peripheral blood. These receptors all come from a human donor in a cohort sampled during active COVID-19.

CDR3 in DNA: TGTGCCATCAGTGAGTCGGCGGGGGGTGAGCAGTTCTTC. This sequence encodes CAISESAGGEQFF. This chain joins TRBV10-3 and TRBJ2-1; 8 bases line up with TRBD2. Trimming removed 0 bases from V and 9 bases from J; junction bases left unmatched: 1. Germline loops: CDR1 ENHRY, CDR2 SYGVKD. There are 13 residues in the CDR3.

The chain links TRBV18 to TRBJ2-7; D is unclear. Between the trimmed V and J ends, which lost 3 bases and 5 bases, there was a span of 14 bases. The length of the CDR3 is 14 residues. Germline V gene sequence: CDR1 KGHSH, CDR2 LQKENI. CDR3: CASSPRGLGNEQYF. The CDR3, as DNA: TGTGCCAGCTCACCGCGCGGTCTTGGTAACGAGCAGTACTTC.

This clone has at least ten counts. This chain joins TRBV4-2 and TRBJ2-1; 9 bases align to TRBD2. With 0 bases clipped from V and 2 bases from J, the junction kept 2 bases outside the gene matches. CDR1 and CDR2 (germline): LGHNA, YNFKEQ. The CDR3 is 16 residues long. The CDR3 coding sequence is TGTGCCAGCAGCCAAGACCTAGCGGGGCCCTACAATGAGCAGTTCTTC. Translating it yields CASSQDLAGPYNEQFF.

The chain joins TRBV10-1 to TRBJ2-5, with D possibly TRBD2 on 5 matching bases. Germline assignment: CDR1 WNHNN and CDR2 SYGVQD (reference sequence). The length of the CDR3 is 13 residues. The V and J ends lost 4 bases and 2 bases respectively, with 8 bases between them. Here the CDR3 DNA reads TGCGCCAGCAGTGCGGACTTACAAGAGACCCAGTACTTC. Translating gives CASSADLQETQYF.

The rearrangement uses TRBV10-3 and TRBJ1-5; D is ambiguous. Germline V lookup: CDR1 ENHRY, CDR2 SYGVKD. V was shortened by 2 bases and J by 5 bases, with 10 bases between the two germline ends. This CDR3 has 14 amino acids. The CDR3 spells CAISEGEADQPQHF. In DNA form, the CDR3 reads TGTGCCATCAGTGAGGGGGAGGCCGATCAGCCCCAGCATTTT.

This sequence joins TRBV6-5 and TRBJ1-2, with TRBD1 as a possible D gene (6 bases). Per the germline V gene, CDR1 is MNHEY and CDR2 is SVGAGI. The CDR3 consists of 13 residues. Trimming shortened V by 6 bases and J by 3 bases, and 11 bases separated the two germline ends. The CDR3 here is CASRIQGYYGYTF. The CDR3 DNA reads as TGTGCCAGCAGAATACAGGGTTACTATGGCTACACCTTC.

The chain is built from TRBV15 and TRBJ2-3, with D possibly being TRBD1 (6 bases). The CDR3 totals 14 residues. The ends were cut back, 5 bases at V and 5 bases at J, with 14 bases in the middle. Germline assignment: CDR1 LNHNV and CDR2 YYDKDF (reference sequence). DNA for the CDR3: TGTGCCACCAGCGTTGGGACGGGACAAGATACGCAGTATTTT. Protein product: CATSVGTGQDTQYF.

CDR3 DNA: TGTGCCAGCAGCCCCCTAATGGAGCAGTACTTC. Protein sequence: CASSPLMEQYF. The chain couples TRBV6-2 or TRBV6-3 to TRBJ2-7; D gene unclear. CDR1 MNHEY and CDR2 SVGEGT come from the germline V gene. The CDR3 has 11 amino acids. Trimming took 6 bases from V and 7 from J, leaving 10 bases between them.

The chain links TRBV2 to TRBJ2-1; 11 bases agree with TRBD2. CDR1 and CDR2 (germline): SNHLY, FYNNEI. V lost 6 bases, J lost 0 bases, and 10 bases stayed unmatched. This CDR3 has 18 amino acids. The chain's CDR3 is CASRGPSGRISSYNEQFF. For the CDR3, the DNA is TGTGCCAGCAGGGGGCCTAGCGGGAGGATCAGCTCCTACAATGAGCAGTTCTTC. The complete variable domain, with remaining parts taken from reference TRBV2 and TRBJ2-1, reads EPEVTQTPSHQVTQMGQEVILRCVPISNHLYFYWYRQILGQKVEFLVSFYNNEISEKSEIFDDQFSVERPDGSNFTLKIRSTKLEDSAMYFCASRGPSGRISSYNEQFFGPGTRLTVL.

J is TRBJ2-1 and V is TRBV6-2 or TRBV6-3, with D possibly being TRBD2 (6 bases). Germline assignment: CDR1 MNHEY and CDR2 SVGEGT. CDR3 length: 14 residues. V was cut by 6 bases and J by 6 bases, with 15 bases left in between. The CDR3 sequence: CASSHAEGGNEQFF. DNA of the CDR3: TGTGCCAGCAGCCACGCGGAGGGAGGCAATGAGCAGTTCTTC.

This clone is medium-sized. This sequence joins TRBV27 and TRBJ2-3; D is possibly TRBD2 (6 bases). Between the trimmed V and J ends, which lost 3 bases and 0 bases, there was a span of 16 bases. CDR3 length: 17 residues. Germline CDR1 MNHEY, CDR2 SMNVEV (reference sequence). For the CDR3, the DNA is TGTGCCAGCAGTTTCTCCAGAGGGACTGGAAGCACAGATACGCAGTATTTT. It translates to CASSFSRGTGSTDTQYF.

V usage is TRBV18 and J usage is TRBJ1-4, with 10 bases lining up with TRBD1. After removal of 6 bases from V and 4 bases from J, the junction contained 8 bases not matched to a gene. Germline V gene lookup returns CDR1 KGHSH and CDR2 LQKENI. The CDR3 contains 16 residues. The CDR3 DNA reads TGTGCCAGCTCGCCAGGGACAGGGGACAATAATGAAAAACTGTTTTTT. It yields the protein CASSPGTGDNNEKLFF. The full variable domain, in which reference TRBV18 and TRBJ1-4 provide the parts outside the CDR3, is NAGVMQNPRHLVRRRGQEARLRCSPMKGHSHVYWYRQLPEEGLKFMVYLQKENIIDESGMPKERFSAEFPKEGPSILRIQQVVRGDSAAYFCASSPGTGDNNEKLFFGSGTQLSVL.

The CDR3 sequence is CASSTPGGGRDTQYF. CDR3 sequence (DNA): TGTGCCAGCAGCACGCCCGGGGGGGGCAGGGATACGCAGTATTTT. The gene calls are TRBV9 and TRBJ2-3, with 8 positions matching TRBD2. Germline trimming cut 4 bases from V and 6 bases from J; bases unmatched to any gene: 10. The germline gives CDR1 SGDLS, CDR2 YYNGEE. This CDR3 has 15 amino acids.

The chain couples TRBV12-5 to TRBJ2-1; 7 bases agree with TRBD2. The germline gives CDR1 LGHNT, CDR2 FRNRAP. This CDR3 comprises 16 residues. J lost 1 base, V lost 5 bases, and 8 bases had no gene match. The CDR3 reads CASGNRGVGSYNEQFF. CDR3 nucleotides: TGTGCTAGTGGTAACCGGGGGGTGGGATCCTACAATGAGCAGTTCTTC.

Only a few counts were recorded for this clone. For the CDR3, the DNA is TGTGCCAGCAGCCTCGCCCGCGTTGGCGGGGAGCTGTTTTTT. This encodes CASSLARVGGELFF. The rearrangement uses TRBV7-9 and TRBJ2-2; D gene uncertain. CDR1 and CDR2 (germline): SEHNR, FQNEAQ (reference sequence). This CDR3 contains 14 residues. V shed 5 bases and J shed 7 bases, with 14 bases lying between them.

The chain uses TRBV30 and TRBJ1-5, with D unclear. The CDR3 is 14 residues long. Trimming took off 2 bases at V and 5 bases at J, with 13 bases between the two ends. Germline V gene data show CDR1 as GTSNPN and CDR2 as SVGIG (reference sequence). CDR3 sequence (DNA): TGTGCCTGGAGTAAGAGCGGTTGGGATCAGCCCCAGCATTTT. This sequence encodes CAWSKSGWDQPQHF.

CDR3: CATRLAGGVNIQYF. Written as DNA, the CDR3 is TGTGCCACCCGCCTAGCGGGAGGGGTAAACATTCAGTACTTC. The rearrangement links TRBV24-1 to TRBJ2-4; 12 bases map to TRBD2. Germline V lookup: CDR1 KGHDR, CDR2 SFDVKD. The CDR3 is 14 residues long. The V segment lost 9 bases and the J segment 6 bases; nucleotides outside the gene matches: 5.

This clone was recorded only once. The V and J genes are TRBV5-5 and TRBJ2-7; no clear D gene. The V end lost 0 bases, the J end lost 5 bases, and 6 bases lay between the germline ends. The CDR3 covers 12 residues. Germline values: CDR1 SGHKS, CDR2 YYEKEE (reference sequence). CDR3 nucleotides: TGTGCCAGCAGCTTGGCCGTCGACGAGCAGTACTTC. Its translation: CASSLAVDEQYF.

This chain uses TRBV7-2 with TRBJ2-3; D not resolved. Germline-derived CDR1 and CDR2 are SGHTA and FQGNSA. The ends were cut back, 3 bases at V and 2 bases at J, with 6 bases in the middle. The CDR3 sequence is 13 residues long. As DNA, the CDR3 is TGTGCCAGCAGCTTTTACTTCACAGATACGCAGTATTTT. It translates to CASSFYFTDTQYF.

The chain has TRBV7-9 and TRBJ2-3, with 7 positions matching TRBD1. The J segment lost 6 bases and the V segment lost 2 bases, leaving 8 bases of the junction unmatched. CDR3 length: 15 residues. CDR1 and CDR2 from the germline V gene are SEHNR and FQNEAQ (reference sequence). The CDR3 bases are TGTGCCAGCAGCTTATTACACAGGGGTTACGATACGCAGTATTTT. Translating gives CASSLLHRGYDTQYF.

The chain joins TRBV21-1 to TRBJ2-6; the table gives TRBD1 as D, unverified against the DNA. TRBV21-1 is a listed pseudogene. There are 15 residues in the CDR3. CDR3 residues: CASSKSGRVLSVLTF. The CDR3, as DNA: TGTGCCAGCAGCAAATCGGGCAGGGTCCTTAGTGTCCTGACTTTC.

This clone came up a few times. Written as DNA, the CDR3 is TGTGCCAGCAGCTCTGGACTAGCGAGGGAGCAGTACTTC. Translation gives CASSSGLAREQYF. The V call is TRBV7-2, the J call TRBJ2-7; 9 bases are shared with TRBD2. The germline V gene has CDR1 SGHTA and CDR2 FQGNSA. This CDR3 is 13 amino acids long. V gave up 4 bases and J gave up 7 bases; unmatched junction bases: 5.

This rearrangement joins TRBV7-9 to TRBJ2-7, with TRBD2 identical over 12 bases. The CDR3 spans 19 residues. Germline CDR1 is SEHNR and CDR2 is FQNEAQ (reference sequence). Germline trimming cut 5 bases from V and 0 bases from J; bases unmatched to any gene: 14. CDR3 bases: TGTGCCAGCAGCATTCAGACTAGCGGGAGTGGAAAACCCTCCTACGAGCAGTACTTC. Residues: CASSIQTSGSGKPSYEQYF.

The chain joins TRBV27 to TRBJ2-1; maybe TRBD1 (5 bases). This CDR3 spans 12 amino acids. Germline values: CDR1 MNHEY, CDR2 SMNVEV (reference sequence). The V and J ends lost 3 bases and 15 bases respectively, with 15 bases between them. CDR3 amino acids: CASSFRTRVLFF. As DNA, the CDR3 is TGTGCCAGCAGTTTCAGGACACGGGTGTTGTTCTTC.

The chain couples TRBV24-1 to TRBJ2-2, with TRBD1 identical over 11 bases. The CDR3 length is 15 residues. Germline V CDR1 and CDR2: KGHDR, SFDVKD. V trimming: 9 bases; J trimming: 5 bases; junction bases outside the gene matches: 7. CDR3 region: CATQTGTGGTGELFF. DNA for the CDR3: TGTGCCACCCAAACCGGGACAGGGGGAACCGGGGAGCTGTTTTTT.

The CDR3 spells CASASGRRVGAQETQYF. For the CDR3, the DNA is TGTGCCAGCGCCAGCGGGAGGCGGGTGGGGGCCCAAGAGACCCAGTACTTC. This chain connects TRBV9 to TRBJ2-5, with 9 bases aligning to TRBD2. Germline values: CDR1 SGDLS, CDR2 YYNGEE. This CDR3 comprises 17 residues. V was pared by 7 bases and J by 1 base, with 14 bases of the junction left unmatched.

The chain combines TRBV5-4 with TRBJ1-2; D is uncertain. Trimming shortened V by 3 bases and J by 5 bases, and 8 bases separated the two germline ends. From germline, CDR1 is SGHNT and CDR2 YYREEE (reference sequence). The CDR3 is 12 residues long. CDR3 sequence (DNA): TGTGCCAGCAGCTCGCGACAATATGGCTACACCTTC. This translates into CASSSRQYGYTF.

This clone was seen only once. The chain is built from TRBV7-8 and TRBJ2-1; TRBD2 matches at 8 bases. CDR1 and CDR2 (germline): SGHVS, FQNEAQ. The CDR3 covers 15 residues. V trimming: 5 bases; J trimming: 1 base; junction bases outside the gene matches: 4. CDR3 coding DNA: TGTGCCAGCAGCCCGGGACTAGGTTCCTACAATGAGCAGTTCTTC. Translation gives CASSPGLGSYNEQFF.

The chain couples TRBV5-4 to TRBJ1-1; no definite D call. The V and J ends lost 6 bases and 9 bases respectively, with 24 bases between them. The CDR3 sequence is 15 residues long. Germline loops: CDR1 SGHNT, CDR2 YYREEE (reference sequence). The CDR3 region is CASTRGNGGSQQAFF. CDR3 nucleotide sequence: TGTGCCAGCACACGGGGTAACGGAGGGTCGCAACAAGCTTTCTTT.

The chain joins TRBV6-2 or TRBV6-3 to TRBJ2-3, with a possible D match to TRBD1 (6 bases). Germline CDR1 MNHEY, CDR2 SVGEGT. The CDR3 contains 15 residues. Trimming took 5 bases from V and 5 from J, leaving 17 bases between them. The CDR3 sequence is CASSQPQGVIDTQYF. CDR3 coding DNA: TGTGCCAGCAGTCAACCACAGGGCGTCATAGATACGCAGTATTTT.

This chain joins TRBV11-1 and TRBJ2-7; D is undetermined. Germline V gives CDR1 SGHAT, CDR2 FQDESV (reference sequence). CDR3 length equals 14 residues. The V end was cut by 1 base, the J end by 5 bases, with 12 bases between. CDR3 sequence reads: CASSLEPSSHEQYF. The DNA for the CDR3 is TGTGCCAGCAGCTTAGAACCTTCGAGCCACGAGCAGTACTTC.